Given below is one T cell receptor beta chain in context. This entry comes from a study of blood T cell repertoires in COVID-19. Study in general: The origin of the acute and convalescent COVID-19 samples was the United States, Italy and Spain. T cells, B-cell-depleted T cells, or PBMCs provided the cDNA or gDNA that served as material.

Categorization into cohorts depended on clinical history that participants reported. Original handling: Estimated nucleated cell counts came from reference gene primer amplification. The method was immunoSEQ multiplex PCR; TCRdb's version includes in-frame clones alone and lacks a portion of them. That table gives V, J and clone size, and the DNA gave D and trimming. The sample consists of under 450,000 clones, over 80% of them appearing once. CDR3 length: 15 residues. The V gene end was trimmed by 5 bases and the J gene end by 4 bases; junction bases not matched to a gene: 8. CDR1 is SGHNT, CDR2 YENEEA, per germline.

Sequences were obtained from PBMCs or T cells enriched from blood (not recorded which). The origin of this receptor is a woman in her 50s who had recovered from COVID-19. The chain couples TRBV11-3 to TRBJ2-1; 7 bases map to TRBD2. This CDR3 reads CASSGGSGVYNEQFF. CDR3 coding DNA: TGTGCCAGCAGCGGAGGCAGCGGGGTATACAATGAGCAGTTCTTC.